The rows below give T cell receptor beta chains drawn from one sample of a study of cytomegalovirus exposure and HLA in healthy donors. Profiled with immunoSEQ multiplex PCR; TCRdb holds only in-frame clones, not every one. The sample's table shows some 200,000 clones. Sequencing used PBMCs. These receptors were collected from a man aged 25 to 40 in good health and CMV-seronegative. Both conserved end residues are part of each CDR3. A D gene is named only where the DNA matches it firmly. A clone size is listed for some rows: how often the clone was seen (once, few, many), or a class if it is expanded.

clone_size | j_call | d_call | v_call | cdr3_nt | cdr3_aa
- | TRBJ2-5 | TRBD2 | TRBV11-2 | TGTGCCAGCAGCTTGAGTTCGGGACTAGCGGGACAAGAGACCCAGTACTTC | CASSLSSGLAGQETQYF
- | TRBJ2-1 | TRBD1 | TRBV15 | TGTGCCACCAGCAGAACCATAGGACAGGGGTTCGACGGTGAGCAGTTCTTC | CATSRTIGQGFDGEQFF
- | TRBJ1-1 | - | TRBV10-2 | TGCGCCAGCAGTGATGGGCAGGGGCGTATGAACACTGAAGCTTTCTTT | CASSDGQGRMNTEAFF
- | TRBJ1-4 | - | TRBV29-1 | TGCAGCGTTGTGTGGCAGGGGCAAGAAAAACTGTTTTTT | CSVVWQGQEKLFF
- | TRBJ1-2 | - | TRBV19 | TGTGCCAGTAGTACAGGGGTTCTTAACTATGGCTACACCTTC | CASSTGVLNYGYTF
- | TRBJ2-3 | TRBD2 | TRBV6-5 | TGTGCCACCCACCCGACTAGCGGATCAGATACGCAGTATTTT | CATHPTSGSDTQYF
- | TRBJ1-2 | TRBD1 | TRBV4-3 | TGCGCCAGCAGCCAAGACAGGGGGGTTGTAGGCTACACCTTC | CASSQDRGVVGYTF
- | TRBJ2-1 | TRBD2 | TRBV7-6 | TGTGCCAGCAGCTTAGAGTTATGGACTAGCGGCTTATACAATGAGCAGTTCTTC | CASSLELWTSGLYNEQFF
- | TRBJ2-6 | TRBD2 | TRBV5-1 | TGCGCCAGCAGCTTGGAGGCGACTAGCGGATTCGGGGCCAACGTCCTGACTTTC | CASSLEATSGFGANVLTF
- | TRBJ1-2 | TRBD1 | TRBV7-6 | TGTGCCAGCAGCTCCTTTCCGGGACAGGGCAACTATGGCTACACCTTC | CASSSFPGQGNYGYTF
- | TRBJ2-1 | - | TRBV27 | TGTGCCAGCAGTCACGTAGAGAATGAGCAGTTCTTC | CASSHVENEQFF
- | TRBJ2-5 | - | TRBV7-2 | TGTGCCAGCAGCTTAGTAGGGGCTGTACAAGAGACCCAGTACTTC | CASSLVGAVQETQYF
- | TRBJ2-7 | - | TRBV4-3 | TGCGCCAGCAGCCAAGTGGGGGCGGCAGCCGCCTACGAGCAGTACTTC | CASSQVGAAAAYEQYF
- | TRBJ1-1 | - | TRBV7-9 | TGTGCCAGCGGCGGGGACGGGTTGGACACTGAAGCTTTCTTT | CASGGDGLDTEAFF
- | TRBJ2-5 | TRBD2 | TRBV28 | TGTGCCAGCAGCCAGACTAGCGGGAGAGGGGAGACCCAGTACTTC | CASSQTSGRGETQYF
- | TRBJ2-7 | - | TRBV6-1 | TGTGCCAGCAGTGGGCAGGGAACCTACGAGCAGTACTTC | CASSGQGTYEQYF
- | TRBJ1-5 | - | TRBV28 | TGTGCCAGCAGTTTAAGGCAGGCGCCCCAGCATTTT | CASSLRQAPQHF
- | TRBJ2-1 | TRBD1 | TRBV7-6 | TGTGCCAGCAGCCCCGGACAGGCGAATGAGCAGTTCTTC | CASSPGQANEQFF
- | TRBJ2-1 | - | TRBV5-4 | TGTGCCAGCAGCTTGCATTTAGAGAAGCAGTTCTTC | CASSLHLEKQFF
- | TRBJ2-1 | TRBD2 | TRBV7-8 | TGTGCCAGCAGCTCACGAACTAGCGGGAGTATCAATGAGCAGTTCTTC | CASSSRTSGSINEQFF
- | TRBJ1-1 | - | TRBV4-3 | TGCGCCAGCAGCCCGCAGGGCCTATCTCCCACTGAAGCTTTCTTT | CASSPQGLSPTEAFF
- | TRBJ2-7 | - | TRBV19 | TGTGCCAGTAGCATCGCGGGCAGAAACTACGAGCAGTACTTC | CASSIAGRNYEQYF
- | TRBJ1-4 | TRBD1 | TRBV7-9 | TGTGCCAGCAGCCCCAGGGGGGTTCTAACTAATGAAAAACTGTTTTTT | CASSPRGVLTNEKLFF
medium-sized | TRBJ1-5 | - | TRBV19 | TGTGCCAGTAGAAACACAGGGAGTAGCAATCAGCCCCAGCATTTT | CASRNTGSSNQPQHF
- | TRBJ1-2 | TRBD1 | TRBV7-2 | TGTGCCAGCAGCGTCGACAGGGGGCCTGTCTATGGCTACACCTTC | CASSVDRGPVYGYTF
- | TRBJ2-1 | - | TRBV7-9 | TGTGCCAGCAGCCGTAGCCCAGTGACGCGACACAATGAGCAGTTCTTC | CASSRSPVTRHNEQFF
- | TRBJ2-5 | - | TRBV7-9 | TGTGCCAGCAGTTTTGGAACAGGGCTCCAGGAGACCCAGTACTTC | CASSFGTGLQETQYF
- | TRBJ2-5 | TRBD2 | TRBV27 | TGTGCCAGCATTCGGGAGGGGACCCAGTACTTC | CASIREGTQYF
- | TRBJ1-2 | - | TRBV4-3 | TGCGCCAGCAGCCAAGATACGGCAGGGTTTATTTATGGCTACACCTTC | CASSQDTAGFIYGYTF
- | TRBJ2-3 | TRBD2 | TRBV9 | TGTGCCAGCAGCGTAGGAAGCGGGGCGAGCACAGATACGCAGTATTTT | CASSVGSGASTDTQYF
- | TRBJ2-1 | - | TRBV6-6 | TGTGCCAGCACTCTTTCCTCTAACGGGGTAGAGCAGTTCTTC | CASTLSSNGVEQFF
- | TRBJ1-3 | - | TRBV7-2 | TGTGCCAGCAGTCCCACCGGGACAGGAAACACCATATATTTT | CASSPTGTGNTIYF
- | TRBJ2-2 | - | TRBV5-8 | TGTGCCAGCATCATCCTCGGCGGGTTAGGCGGGGAGCTGTTTTTT | CASIILGGLGGELFF
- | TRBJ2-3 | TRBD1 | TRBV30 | TGTGCCTGGAGTTTGACAGGGTACACAGATACGCAGTATTTT | CAWSLTGYTDTQYF
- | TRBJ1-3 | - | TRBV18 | TGTGCCAGCTCAGTTAACCGGGACAAAGGAAACACCATATATTTT | CASSVNRDKGNTIYF
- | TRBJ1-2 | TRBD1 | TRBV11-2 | TGTGCCAGCAGCTCCGGACAGGGGGCCCTCTATGGCTACACCTTC | CASSSGQGALYGYTF
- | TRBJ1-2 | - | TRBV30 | TGTGCCTGGAGTCCCATTACCGAAATGACATACTATGGCTACACCTTC | CAWSPITEMTYYGYTF
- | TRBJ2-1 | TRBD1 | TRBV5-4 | TGTGCCACCAGGGACAGAATGAATTACAATGAGCAGTTCTTC | CATRDRMNYNEQFF
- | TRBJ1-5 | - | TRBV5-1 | TGCGCCAGCAGCTTGGATCCGAGTAGCAATCAGCCCCAGCATTTT | CASSLDPSSNQPQHF
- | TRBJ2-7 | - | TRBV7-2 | TGTGCCAGCAGCATAACTAGCTCCGAGCAGTACTTC | CASSITSSEQYF
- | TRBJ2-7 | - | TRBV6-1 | TGTGCCAGCACCCTCGAGTTAGCCTACGAGCAGTACTTC | CASTLELAYEQYF
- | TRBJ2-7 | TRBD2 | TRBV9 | TGTGCCAGCAGCGCTACCGGGACTACTTATCCCTACGAGCAGTACTTC | CASSATGTTYPYEQYF
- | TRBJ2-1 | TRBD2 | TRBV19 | TGTGCCAGTAGTATAAGAATAGGGCTAGCGGGATCATCCTACAATGAGCAGTTCTTC | CASSIRIGLAGSSYNEQFF
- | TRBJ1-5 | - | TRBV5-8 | TGTGCCAGCAGCTTTGGGCAGGTGAGCAATCAGCCCCAGCATTTT | CASSFGQVSNQPQHF
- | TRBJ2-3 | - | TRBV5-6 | TGTGCCAGCAGCCTCTTTAGCCCCCCAGATACGCAGTATTTT | CASSLFSPPDTQYF